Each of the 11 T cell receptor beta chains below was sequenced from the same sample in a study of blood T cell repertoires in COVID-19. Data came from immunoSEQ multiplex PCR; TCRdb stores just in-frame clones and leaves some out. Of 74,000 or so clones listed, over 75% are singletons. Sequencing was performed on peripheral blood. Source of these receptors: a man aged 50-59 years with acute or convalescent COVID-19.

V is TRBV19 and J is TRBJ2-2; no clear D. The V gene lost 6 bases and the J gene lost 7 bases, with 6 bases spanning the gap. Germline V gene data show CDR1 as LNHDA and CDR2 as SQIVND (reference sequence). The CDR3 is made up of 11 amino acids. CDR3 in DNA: TGTGCCAGTAGCAAACACGGGGAGCTGTTTTTT. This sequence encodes CASSKHGELFF.

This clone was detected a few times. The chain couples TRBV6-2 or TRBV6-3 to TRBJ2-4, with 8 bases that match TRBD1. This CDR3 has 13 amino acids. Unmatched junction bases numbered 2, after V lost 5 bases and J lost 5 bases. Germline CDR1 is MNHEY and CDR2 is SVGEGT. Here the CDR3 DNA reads TGTGCCAGCAGTGACAGGGGTCAAAACATTCAGTACTTC. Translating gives CASSDRGQNIQYF.

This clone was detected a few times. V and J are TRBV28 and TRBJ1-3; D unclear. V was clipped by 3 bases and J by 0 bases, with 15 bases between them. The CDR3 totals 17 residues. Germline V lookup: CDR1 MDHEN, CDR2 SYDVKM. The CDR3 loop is CASSFIRRESSGNTIYF. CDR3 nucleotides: TGTGCCAGCAGTTTCATACGTAGGGAGTCCTCTGGAAACACCATATATTTT.

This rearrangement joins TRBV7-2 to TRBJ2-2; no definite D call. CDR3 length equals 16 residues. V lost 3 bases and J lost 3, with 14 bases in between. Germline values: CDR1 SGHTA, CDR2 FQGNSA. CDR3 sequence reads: CASSLKFFRHTGELFF. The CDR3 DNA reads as TGTGCCAGCAGCTTGAAATTTTTCAGGCACACCGGGGAGCTGTTTTTT.

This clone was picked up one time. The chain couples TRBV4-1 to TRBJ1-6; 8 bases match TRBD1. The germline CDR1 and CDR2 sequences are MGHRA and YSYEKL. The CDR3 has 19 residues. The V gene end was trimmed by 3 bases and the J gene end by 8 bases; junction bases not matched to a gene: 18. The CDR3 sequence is CASSQDRGFPGGRYSPLHF. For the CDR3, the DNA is TGCGCCAGCAGCCAGGACCGAGGGTTTCCAGGGGGCAGGTATTCACCCCTCCACTTT.

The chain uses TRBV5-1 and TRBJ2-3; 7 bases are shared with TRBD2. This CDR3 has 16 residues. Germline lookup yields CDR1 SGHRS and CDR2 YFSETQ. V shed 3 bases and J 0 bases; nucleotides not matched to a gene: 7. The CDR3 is CASSSLSGSSTDTQYF. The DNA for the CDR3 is TGCGCCAGCAGCTCACTTAGCGGGTCTAGCACAGATACGCAGTATTTT.

As DNA, the CDR3 is TGTGCCAGCAGCTTGAGTCTACAGGGTCGCCATTCCTATGGCTACACCTTC. Translated: CASSLSLQGRHSYGYTF. The chain combines TRBV5-8 with TRBJ1-2; D is possibly TRBD1 (6 bases). From germline, CDR1 is SGHTS and CDR2 YDEGEE. This CDR3 region has 17 residues. Trimming left V 1 base short and J 4 bases short, with 20 bases between.

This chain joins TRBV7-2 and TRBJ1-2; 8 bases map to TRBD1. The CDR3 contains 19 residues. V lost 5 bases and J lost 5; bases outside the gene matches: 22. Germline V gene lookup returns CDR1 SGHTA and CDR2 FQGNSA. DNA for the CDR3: TGTGCCAGCAGCGCTCTCATTGGGGCAGGGGGCCAGGTTAGATATGGCTACACCTTC. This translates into CASSALIGAGGQVRYGYTF.

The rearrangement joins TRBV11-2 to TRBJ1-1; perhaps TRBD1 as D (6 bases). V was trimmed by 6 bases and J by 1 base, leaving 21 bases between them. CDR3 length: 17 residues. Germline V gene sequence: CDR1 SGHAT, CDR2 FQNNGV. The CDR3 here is CASRPTGTQSWNTEAFF. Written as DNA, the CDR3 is TGTGCCAGCAGGCCTACCGGGACACAATCCTGGAACACTGAAGCTTTCTTT.

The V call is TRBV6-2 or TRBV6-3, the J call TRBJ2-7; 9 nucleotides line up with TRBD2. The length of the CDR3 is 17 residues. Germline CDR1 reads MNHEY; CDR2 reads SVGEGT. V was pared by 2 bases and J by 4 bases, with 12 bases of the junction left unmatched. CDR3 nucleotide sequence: TGTGCCAGCAGTTACCCAAACCGCGGGACTAGCCGATACGAGCAGTACTTC. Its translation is CASSYPNRGTSRYEQYF.

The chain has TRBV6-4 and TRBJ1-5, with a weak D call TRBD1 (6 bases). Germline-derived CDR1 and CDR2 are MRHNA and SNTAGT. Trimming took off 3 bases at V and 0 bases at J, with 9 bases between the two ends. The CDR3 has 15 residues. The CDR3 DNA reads TGTGCCAGCAGTGAATCAGGGGATAGCAATCAGCCCCAGCATTTT. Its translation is CASSESGDSNQPQHF.